Listed below are T cell receptor beta chains from one sample, sequenced in a study of blood T cell repertoires in COVID-19. Produced via immunoSEQ multiplex PCR; TCRdb's table is partial and in-frame only. The sample carries roughly 70,000 clones, about 90% recorded once. Sequenced input: peripheral blood. The source of these receptors is a human donor with active COVID-19. The donor label of this sample is uncertain. CDR3s include the opening cysteine and the closing phenylalanine or tryptophan. A D gene is named only where the DNA matches it firmly. Rows give clone size only sometimes, using once, few, many, or a class for an expanded clone.

DNA	CDR3	J	size	D	V
TGCGCCAGCAGCCTCGAGGGTGCGCAGTATTTT	CASSLEGAQYF	TRBJ2-3	NA	NA	TRBV5-1
TGTGCCAGCTCACTCGGTGCAAGCGGGGCAGGGGATACGCAGTATTTT	CASSLGASGAGDTQYF	TRBJ2-3	NA	TRBD2	TRBV18
TGTGCCAGCAGCCCGACAGGGTATGGCTACACCTTC	CASSPTGYGYTF	TRBJ1-2	NA	TRBD1	TRBV9
TGTGCCAGCAGCCTGTCCCGGGACAGGTTCCACGGGGAGCTGTTTTTT	CASSLSRDRFHGELFF	TRBJ2-2	NA	TRBD1	TRBV7-2
TGTGCCGGCAAAACGGGGGGGAGTAGTTCCTACGAGCAGTACTTC	CAGKTGGSSSYEQYF	TRBJ2-7	NA	TRBD2	TRBV6-5
TGTGCTAGTGGATCCTCAGGGGGAGCAGATACGCAGTATTTT	CASGSSGGADTQYF	TRBJ2-3	NA	TRBD1	TRBV12-5
TGTGCCAGCACCAGGGGCGGGAGCCCCGGGGAGCTGTTTTTT	CASTRGGSPGELFF	TRBJ2-2	NA	NA	TRBV6-5
TGTGCCATCAGTGACTTGACTAGTCCCAATGAGCAGTTCTTC	CAISDLTSPNEQFF	TRBJ2-1	NA	NA	TRBV10-3
TGTGCCACCAGTGACAGACAGTCTGGGGCCAACGTCCTGACTTTC	CATSDRQSGANVLTF	TRBJ2-6	NA	NA	TRBV24-1
TGTGCCAGCAGACAGGGGACGAACACTGAAGCTTTCTTT	CASRQGTNTEAFF	TRBJ1-1	NA	TRBD1	TRBV28
TGCGCCAGCCAGTCGGGCTCCTACAATGAGCAGTTCTTC	CASQSGSYNEQFF	TRBJ2-1	NA	NA	TRBV5-1
TGTGCCAGCAGTCACAAGGACAGGGTCGATGAGCAGTTCTTC	CASSHKDRVDEQFF	TRBJ2-1	once	TRBD1	TRBV7-9
TGCAGCGTCCGACAGGGGCCCACTGAAGCTTTCTTT	CSVRQGPTEAFF	TRBJ1-1	few	TRBD1	TRBV29-1
TGTGCCAGCAGCTTGGCGGGATATAATTCACCCCTCCACTTT	CASSLAGYNSPLHF	TRBJ1-6	NA	NA	TRBV5-6
TGTGCCAGCAGTCGACAGTATAATTCACCCCTCCACTTT	CASSRQYNSPLHF	TRBJ1-6	few	NA	TRBV12-3/TRBV12-4